This T cell receptor (beta chain) comes out of a study of T cell responses to AZD1222 COVID-19 vaccine. Whole-study results and caveats: At study baseline, merely six AZD1222 recipients were seropositive.

TCRdb's copy holds only in-frame clones and misses some; the assay was immunoSEQ multiplex PCR. This table has roughly 180,000 clones, more than 80% appearing once. Points on this clone: Its antigen is unknown.

This CDR3 region has 15 residues. The clonotype originates from an adult in good health. The material sequenced was peripheral blood, taken on day 0 of AZD1222 vaccination. V gene TRBV12-2 combines with J gene TRBJ2-7. TRBV12-2 is marked as a pseudogene. The CDR3 sequence is CASRPRTSVGGLGNF. In DNA, the CDR3 is TGTGCAAGTCGCCCCCGAACTAGTGTGGGGGGCCTAGGAAACTTC.